The next 13 T cell receptor beta chains were all read from a single sample in a study of cytomegalovirus exposure and HLA in healthy donors. A multiplex PCR was run with 60 Vbeta primers and 13 Jbeta primers. Measured with immunoSEQ multiplex PCR; TCRdb has only the in-frame clones, and not every one. This sample has some 140,000 clones, with more than 70% found just once. The material sequenced was PBMCs. The receptors were sampled from a man between 25 and 39 years old in good health and CMV-seronegative.

The genes are TRBV5-1 and TRBJ2-1; 8 nucleotides agree with TRBD2. J lost 0 bases, V lost 4 bases, and 6 bases had no gene match. From germline, CDR1 is SGHRS and CDR2 YFSETQ. This CDR3 is 16 amino acids long. CDR3 in DNA: TGCGCCAGCAGCATACTAGCGGCAAGCTCCTACAATGAGCAGTTCTTC. Translation: CASSILAASSYNEQFF. Using reference TRBV5-1 and TRBJ2-1 for the parts outside the CDR3, the full variable domain is KAGVTQTPRYLIKTRGQQVTLSCSPISGHRSVSWYQQTPGQGLQFLFEYFSETQRNKGNFPGRFSGRQFSNSRSEMNVSTLELGDSALYLCASSILAASSYNEQFFGPGTRLTVL.

The chain couples TRBV6-5 to TRBJ2-5, with D perhaps TRBD2 (6 bases). V gave up 2 bases and J gave up 0 bases, with 13 bases separating them. CDR1 is MNHEY and CDR2 is SVGAGI in the germline V gene. The CDR3 is made up of 16 amino acids. CDR3 nucleotides: TGTGCCAGCAGTTACGGCGTCGGACTAAACCAAGAGACCCAGTACTTC. This encodes CASSYGVGLNQETQYF.

This clone showed up just once. The rearrangement uses TRBV10-3 and TRBJ2-5; 11 nucleotides align to TRBD2. Per the germline V gene, CDR1 is ENHRY and CDR2 is SYGVKD. The CDR3 consists of 15 residues. V was pared by 10 bases and J by 5 bases, with 12 bases of the junction left unmatched. CDR3 loop: CATTTSGRESETQYF. CDR3 sequence (DNA): TGTGCCACTACCACTAGCGGGAGAGAAAGTGAGACCCAGTACTTC.

V and J are TRBV7-8 and TRBJ2-3; D might be TRBD2 (5 bases). Germline assignment: CDR1 SGHVS and CDR2 FQNEAQ. Trimming removed 0 bases from V and 0 bases from J, with 10 bases in between. This CDR3 is 16 amino acids long. CDR3 nucleotide sequence: TGTGCCAGCAGCTTAGCGGAACCGGGAAGCACAGATACGCAGTATTTT. As protein: CASSLAEPGSTDTQYF.

The chain's CDR3 is CASRELERAGELFF. The DNA of the CDR3 is TGTGCCAGCAGAGAACTAGAGAGGGCCGGGGAGCTGTTTTTT. V and J are TRBV27 and TRBJ2-2; perhaps TRBD2 as D (5 bases). From germline, CDR1 is MNHEY and CDR2 SMNVEV (reference sequence). Deletions cut 6 bases from V and 6 bases from J, with 14 bases between. The CDR3 has 14 residues.

The count of this clone is one. The rearrangement uses TRBV6-5 and TRBJ2-7, with D hard to call. Germline lookup yields CDR1 MNHEY and CDR2 SVGAGI. Deletions cut 5 bases from V and 0 bases from J, with 14 bases between. CDR3 length: 15 residues. CDR3 sequence: CASSSETAHSYEQYF. CDR3 coding DNA: TGTGCCAGCAGTAGCGAGACGGCGCACTCCTACGAGCAGTACTTC.

In its sample, this clone was seen a few times. The chain joins TRBV7-8 to TRBJ2-7; 8 bases are shared with TRBD2. CDR3 length equals 16 residues. Germline-derived CDR1 and CDR2 are SGHVS and FQNEAQ. The V and J ends lost 5 bases and 2 bases, in that order; junction bases with no gene match: 11. For the CDR3, the DNA is TGTGCCAGCAGCCATCTAGCGGGCGGGCCTACCTACGAGCAGTACTTC. It is translated as CASSHLAGGPTYEQYF.

This clone was observed a handful of times. This chain links TRBV7-9 with TRBJ2-5; 7 nucleotides align to TRBD2. The junction had 7 bases not matched to a gene; V was cut back by 5 bases and J by 4 bases. There are 14 residues in the CDR3. CDR1 and CDR2 from the germline V gene are SEHNR and FQNEAQ (reference sequence). The CDR3 is CASSLREGGETQYF. The CDR3 nucleotides are TGTGCCAGCAGCCTCAGGGAGGGAGGAGAGACCCAGTACTTC.

This clone has only a few counts. The chain combines TRBV9 with TRBJ1-3, with D tentatively TRBD1 (5 bases). The germline V gene encodes CDR1 SGDLS and CDR2 YYNGEE. The CDR3 is made up of 16 amino acids. Trimming took 2 bases from V and 2 from J, leaving 14 bases between them. The CDR3 is CASSVGLAGAGNTIYF. CDR3 bases: TGTGCCAGCAGCGTGGGACTGGCGGGAGCTGGAAACACCATATATTTT.

The rearrangement links TRBV4-2 to TRBJ1-1; D uncertain. The CDR3 runs 16 residues. The germline V and J ends were trimmed by 0 bases and 1 base, with 12 bases remaining between them. CDR1 and CDR2 (germline): LGHNA, YNFKEQ. CDR3 amino acids: CASSQDLARGNTEAFF. The CDR3 region has the DNA TGTGCCAGCAGCCAAGATTTGGCGCGCGGGAACACTGAAGCTTTCTTT.

J is TRBJ2-2 and V is TRBV4-1, with 8 bases aligning to TRBD1. V gave up 6 bases and J gave up 4 bases; unmatched junction bases: 4. Germline V lookup: CDR1 MGHRA, CDR2 YSYEKL. CDR3 length equals 14 residues. The CDR3 DNA reads as TGCGCCAGCAGAGACAGGGGTGGCACCGGGGAGCTGTTTTTT. Translating it yields CASRDRGGTGELFF.

CDR3 DNA: TGCGCCAGCAGCTCGACCCTCGGGACTAGCAGGGCCAATGAGCAGTTCTTC. Translation: CASSSTLGTSRANEQFF. The chain has TRBV5-1 and TRBJ2-1; 9 bases fit TRBD2. The ends lost 3 bases at V and 6 bases at J; junction bases unmatched: 13. This CDR3 spans 17 amino acids. Germline CDR1 SGHRS, CDR2 YFSETQ.

The CDR3 here is CASSSHLSDRSYEQYF. Here the CDR3 DNA reads TGTGCCAGCAGTTCCCACCTATCGGACAGGAGCTACGAGCAGTACTTC. The rearrangement links TRBV28 to TRBJ2-7, with 7 bases matching TRBD1. V gave up 4 bases and J gave up 3 bases; unmatched junction bases: 12. The CDR3 extends over 16 amino acids. Per the germline V gene, CDR1 is MDHEN and CDR2 is SYDVKM.